This passage covers 27 T cell receptor beta chains from one sample sequenced in a study of T cell responses to AZD1222 COVID-19 vaccine. Sequencing was performed with immunoSEQ multiplex PCR; in TCRdb, only in-frame clones are kept and a portion is missing. The sample shows 150,000 or so clones, under 95% of them seen only once. The sequencing here drew on peripheral blood, taken on day 0 of AZD1222 vaccination. The source is an adult in good health.

This chain connects TRBV6-5 to TRBJ1-5; TRBD1 agrees at 10 bases. The CDR3 runs to 14 residues. Germline values: CDR1 MNHEY, CDR2 SVGAGI. Losses at the gene ends were 8 bases for V and 2 bases for J; bases not matched to a gene: 3. In DNA, the CDR3 is TGTGCCAGCCGAGGGACAGGGGGCAATCAGCCCCAGCATTTT. It is translated as CASRGTGGNQPQHF.

The chain recombines TRBV28 with TRBJ1-1; D uncertain. Germline V gives CDR1 MDHEN, CDR2 SYDVKM. The CDR3 loop spans 15 amino acids. V lost 2 bases and J lost 3, with 13 bases in between. The CDR3 loop reads CASSLMGLTHTEAFF. The CDR3 bases are TGTGCCAGCAGTTTAATGGGCCTAACCCACACTGAAGCTTTCTTT.

This clone occurred once. The V call is TRBV5-6, the J call TRBJ1-2, with a tentative D call TRBD1 (5 bases). Germline CDR1 is SGHDT and CDR2 is YYEEEE. V shed 4 bases and J shed 5 bases, with 15 bases lying between them. CDR3 length: 14 residues. Here the CDR3 reads CASSPESGRYGYTF. In nucleotides, the CDR3 is TGTGCCAGCAGCCCGGAATCAGGGAGGTATGGCTACACCTTC.

This rearrangement joins TRBV9 to TRBJ1-1, with 7 bases lining up with TRBD1. CDR3 length: 12 amino acids. The V and J ends lost 3 bases and 9 bases, in that order; junction bases with no gene match: 5. Germline V lookup: CDR1 SGDLS, CDR2 YYNGEE. The CDR3, as DNA: TGTGCCAGCAGCGGACGGACAGGAAAAGCTTTCTTT. Its translation: CASSGRTGKAFF. Filled out from reference TRBV9 and TRBJ1-1, the complete variable domain reads DSGVTQTPKHLITATGQRVTLRCSPRSGDLSVYWYQQSLDQGLQFLIQYYNGEERAKGNILERFSAQQFPDLHSELNLSSLELGDSALYFCASSGRTGKAFFGQGTRLTVV.

V gene TRBV18 combines with J gene TRBJ1-4; D unresolved. Germline CDR1 KGHSH, CDR2 LQKENI. The CDR3 loop spans 13 amino acids. V lost 4 bases, J lost 6 bases, and 9 bases lay in between. The CDR3 sequence: CASSQGRYEKLFF. The CDR3 DNA follows: TGTGCCAGCTCACAAGGACGATATGAAAAACTGTTTTTT.

The rearrangement joins TRBV30 to TRBJ2-7; D is unclear. This CDR3 has 11 amino acids. CDR1 and CDR2 from the germline V gene are GTSNPN and SVGIG (reference sequence). The V end was cut by 1 base, the J end by 3 bases, with 4 bases between. CDR3 sequence: CAWSARYEQYF. CDR3 coding DNA: TGTGCCTGGAGTGCCCGCTACGAGCAGTACTTC.

A note on this clone: Different DNA sequences within this sample yield the same CDR3. The chain links TRBV5-4 to TRBJ1-2, with TRBD1 as a possible D gene (6 bases). Trimming took 0 bases from V and 2 from J, leaving 8 bases between them. The CDR3 extends over 14 amino acids. Germline assignment: CDR1 SGHNT and CDR2 YYREEE (reference sequence). The CDR3 DNA sequence: TGTGCCAGCAGCTTGGGGGGGGCAAACTATGGCTACACCTTC. Its translation is CASSLGGANYGYTF.

Remarks on this clone: The same CDR3 can be traced to other DNA sequences in this sample. V gene TRBV6-1 combines with J gene TRBJ2-7; D gene ambiguous. V gave up 1 base and J gave up 4 bases, with 2 bases separating them. Germline CDR1 and CDR2: MNHNS and SASEGT. This CDR3 contains 11 residues. The CDR3 here is CASSEGYEQYF. The CDR3 DNA sequence: TGTGCCAGCAGTGAAGGATACGAGCAGTACTTC.

The J gene is TRBJ2-4, the V gene TRBV5-4, with unresolved D. Trimming left V 2 bases short and J 8 bases short, with 17 bases between. Per the germline V gene, CDR1 is SGHNT and CDR2 is YYREEE (reference sequence). The CDR3 is made up of 15 amino acids. The CDR3 region is CASSFSGKHLDIQYF. CDR3 DNA sequence: TGTGCCAGCAGCTTTTCTGGAAAGCATTTAGACATTCAGTACTTC.

The chain employs TRBV19 and TRBJ1-5; 8 nucleotides match TRBD1. With V trimmed by 6 bases and J by 2 bases, 9 bases remained unmatched. CDR1 is LNHDA, CDR2 SQIVND, per germline (reference sequence). CDR3 size: 16 residues. The CDR3 nucleotides are TGTGCCAGTAGCCCCGACAGGGGAGACGGCAATCAGCCCCAGCATTTT. Amino acids: CASSPDRGDGNQPQHF.

V is TRBV19 and J is TRBJ2-7; 7 bases agree with TRBD2. CDR1 is LNHDA, CDR2 SQIVND, per germline (reference sequence). CDR3 length: 15 amino acids. Trimming at V came to 3 bases and at J to 2 bases, leaving 7 bases not matched to a gene. The CDR3 DNA reads as TGTGCCAGTAGTATGGGTAGCGGGTCCCCCTACGAGCAGTACTTC. Encoded protein: CASSMGSGSPYEQYF.

As DNA, the CDR3 is TGTGCCAGCAGTGAAGCGTATAGTCAGCCCCAGCATTTT. Protein: CASSEAYSQPQHF. The chain links TRBV6-1 to TRBJ1-5; D gene ambiguous. The V end lost 0 bases, the J end lost 6 bases, and 6 bases lay between the germline ends. CDR3 length equals 13 residues. Germline loops: CDR1 MNHNS, CDR2 SASEGT.

The rearrangement links TRBV18 to TRBJ2-1; D possibly corresponds to TRBD1 (6 bases). V was cut by 3 bases and J by 8 bases, with 20 bases left in between. This CDR3 is built from 16 residues. Per germline, CDR1 KGHSH and CDR2 LQKENI. The DNA of the CDR3 is TGTGCCAGCTCACCGGTGGCAGGGGCCATGGCCCATGAGCAGTTCTTC. It encodes CASSPVAGAMAHEQFF.

This chain uses TRBV2 with TRBJ2-5; 9 bases match TRBD2. This CDR3 region has 15 residues. In germline, CDR1 is SNHLY, CDR2 FYNNEI. With V trimmed by 4 bases and J by 5 bases, 8 bases remained unmatched. CDR3 coding DNA: TGTGCCAGCAGTGCGATAGCGGGAGCAGGGGAGACCCAGTACTTC. Amino acids: CASSAIAGAGETQYF.

The chain uses TRBV18 and TRBJ2-1; the match to TRBD2 covers 11 bases. The germline CDR1 and CDR2 sequences are KGHSH and LQKENI. The J segment lost 6 bases and the V segment lost 2 bases, leaving 0 bases of the junction unmatched. The CDR3 extends over 14 amino acids. CDR3: CASSPTSGSNEQFF. CDR3 nucleotides: TGTGCCAGCTCACCAACTAGCGGGAGCAATGAGCAGTTCTTC. Using reference TRBV18 and TRBJ2-1 for the parts outside the CDR3, the full variable domain is NAGVMQNPRHLVRRRGQEARLRCSPMKGHSHVYWYRQLPEEGLKFMVYLQKENIIDESGMPKERFSAEFPKEGPSILRIQQVVRGDSAAYFCASSPTSGSNEQFFGPGTRLTVL.

In nucleotides, the CDR3 is TGTGCCAGCAGTCTGACTAGCAATGAGCAGTTCTTC. It is translated as CASSLTSNEQFF. The chain couples TRBV28 to TRBJ2-1; D possibly corresponds to TRBD2 (6 bases). Germline V lookup: CDR1 MDHEN, CDR2 SYDVKM. There are 12 residues in the CDR3. The V end was cut by 5 bases, the J end by 6 bases, with 8 bases between.

The rearrangement uses TRBV11-2 and TRBJ2-1, with 9 bases aligning to TRBD2. Germline loops: CDR1 SGHAT, CDR2 FQNNGV. The CDR3 runs 19 residues. Losses at the gene ends were 3 bases for V and 8 bases for J; bases not matched to a gene: 20. The CDR3 DNA reads as TGTGCCAGCAGCTTGTACCCGACTGAGGTAGCGGGAGTTGGGGATGAGCAGTTCTTC. Protein product: CASSLYPTEVAGVGDEQFF.

The CDR3 nucleotides read TGTGCCAGCAGGTTGGGACTTAGGGCGAACGAGCAGTACTTC. Amino acid sequence: CASRLGLRANEQYF. V and J are TRBV6-5 and TRBJ2-7, with D possibly being TRBD2 (6 bases). Per the germline V gene, CDR1 is MNHEY and CDR2 is SVGAGI. Between the trimmed V and J ends, which lost 6 bases and 5 bases, there was a span of 17 bases. The CDR3 sequence is 14 residues long.

The J gene is TRBJ2-6, the V gene TRBV19; the D is unclear. Germline CDR1 is LNHDA and CDR2 is SQIVND (reference sequence). Trimming took 6 bases from V and 0 from J, leaving 6 bases between them. This CDR3 is 14 amino acids long. In DNA form, the CDR3 reads TGTGCCAGTAGGGGAAACTCTGGGGCCAACGTCCTGACTTTC. Protein: CASRGNSGANVLTF.

The chain couples TRBV5-4 to TRBJ1-6; TRBD1 might be the D (6 bases). The V and J ends lost 5 bases and 9 bases respectively, with 21 bases between them. Germline V gene sequence: CDR1 SGHNT, CDR2 YYREEE (reference sequence). The length of the CDR3 is 16 residues. DNA of the CDR3: TGTGCCAGCAGGACAGACCCAGGGGATTTAGGTTCACCCCTCCACTTT. This sequence encodes CASRTDPGDLGSPLHF.

The chain recombines TRBV6-2 or TRBV6-3 with TRBJ2-5; a possible D gene is TRBD1 (6 bases). The germline V gene encodes CDR1 MNHEY and CDR2 SVGEGT. The CDR3 totals 12 residues. V was pared by 3 bases and J by 5 bases, with 7 bases between. For the CDR3, the DNA is TGTGCCAGCAGTTATAGGGGGGAGACCCAGTACTTC. This sequence encodes CASSYRGETQYF.

The chain recombines TRBV7-2 with TRBJ2-1; 12 bases agree with TRBD2. V lost 4 bases, J lost 9 bases, and 7 bases stayed unmatched. The CDR3 has 15 amino acids. Germline loops: CDR1 SGHTA, CDR2 FQGNSA. The DNA for the CDR3 is TGTGCCAGCAGCTCTAGCGGGAGGGCCTTTACTGAGCAGTTCTTC. Translating it yields CASSSSGRAFTEQFF.

This rearrangement joins TRBV28 to TRBJ2-7, with D possibly being TRBD2 (5 bases). Between the trimmed V and J ends, which lost 8 bases and 2 bases, there was a span of 16 bases. The CDR3 has 14 residues. Germline CDR1 and CDR2: MDHEN and SYDVKM. In DNA form, the CDR3 reads TGTGCCAGCCAACGCCGGGGAGCAACCTACGAGCAGTACTTC. It is translated as CASQRRGATYEQYF.

The chain carries TRBV11-1 and TRBJ2-5; D possibly corresponds to TRBD1 (5 bases). Germline V gives CDR1 SGHAT, CDR2 FQDESV (reference sequence). This CDR3 is 16 amino acids long. V was pared by 6 bases and J by 3 bases, with 20 bases between. CDR3 amino acids: CASSYPRGLLEETQYF. The DNA for the CDR3 is TGTGCCAGCAGTTACCCTAGGGGCCTATTAGAAGAGACCCAGTACTTC.

V gene TRBV6-2 or TRBV6-3 combines with J gene TRBJ2-7; D possibly corresponds to TRBD2 (6 bases). Germline CDR1 MNHEY, CDR2 SVGEGT. Trimming left V 5 bases short and J 2 bases short, with 22 bases between. This CDR3 contains 17 residues. DNA of the CDR3: TGTGCCAGCAGTATTCGGGACTTCACAGCCCTAGCCTACGAGCAGTACTTC. Translating it yields CASSIRDFTALAYEQYF.

DNA of the CDR3: TGCAGTGCTAGGGACACCCCAGAGCAGTTCTTC. Translating it yields CSARDTPEQFF. The V call is TRBV20-1, the J call TRBJ2-1, with a possible D match to TRBD1 (5 bases). The CDR3 runs to 11 residues. Germline CDR1 and CDR2: DFQATT and SNEGSKA (reference sequence). V was cut by 3 bases and J by 10 bases, with 10 bases left in between.

As concerns this clone: The sample carries other DNA sequences with the same CDR3. This rearrangement joins TRBV11-2 to TRBJ1-2, with TRBD1 identical over 8 bases. CDR3 length equals 13 residues. The germline V gene encodes CDR1 SGHAT and CDR2 FQNNGV. V lost 3 bases to trimming and J lost 4 bases; unmatched junction nucleotides: 1. The CDR3 protein is CASSFQGAYGYTF. The CDR3 DNA reads TGTGCCAGCAGCTTTCAGGGGGCCTATGGCTACACCTTC.